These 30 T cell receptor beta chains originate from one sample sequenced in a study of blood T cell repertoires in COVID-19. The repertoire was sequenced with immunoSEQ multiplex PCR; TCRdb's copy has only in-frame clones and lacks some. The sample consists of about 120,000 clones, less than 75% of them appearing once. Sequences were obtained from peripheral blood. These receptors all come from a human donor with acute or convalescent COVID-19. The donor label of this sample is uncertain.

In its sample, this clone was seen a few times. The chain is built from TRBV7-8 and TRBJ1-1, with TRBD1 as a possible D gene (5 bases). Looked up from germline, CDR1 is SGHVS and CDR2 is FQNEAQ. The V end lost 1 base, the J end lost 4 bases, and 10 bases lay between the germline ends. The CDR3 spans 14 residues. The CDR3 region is CASSLDQGFTEAFF. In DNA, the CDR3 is TGTGCCAGCAGCTTAGATCAGGGTTTCACTGAAGCTTTCTTT.

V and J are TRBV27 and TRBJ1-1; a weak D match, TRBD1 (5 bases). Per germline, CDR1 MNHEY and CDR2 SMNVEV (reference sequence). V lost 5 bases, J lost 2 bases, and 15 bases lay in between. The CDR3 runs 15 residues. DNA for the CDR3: TGTGCCAGCAGTCGCACCTCCACAGGTAACACTGAAGCTTTCTTT. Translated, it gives CASSRTSTGNTEAFF.

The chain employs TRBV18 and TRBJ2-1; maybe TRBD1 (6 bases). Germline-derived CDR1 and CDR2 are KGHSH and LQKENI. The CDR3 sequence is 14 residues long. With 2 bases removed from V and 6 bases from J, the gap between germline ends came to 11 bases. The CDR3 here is CASSPGGGPNEQFF. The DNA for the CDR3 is TGTGCCAGCTCACCAGGGGGCGGGCCCAATGAGCAGTTCTTC.

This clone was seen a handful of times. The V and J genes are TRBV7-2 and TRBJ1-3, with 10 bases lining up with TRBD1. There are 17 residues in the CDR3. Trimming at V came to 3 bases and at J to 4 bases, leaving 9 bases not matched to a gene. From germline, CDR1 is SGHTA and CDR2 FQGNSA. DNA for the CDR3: TGTGCCAGCAGCTTGCGGGGGACAGGGGCTGGAGGAAACACCATATATTTT. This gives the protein CASSLRGTGAGGNTIYF.

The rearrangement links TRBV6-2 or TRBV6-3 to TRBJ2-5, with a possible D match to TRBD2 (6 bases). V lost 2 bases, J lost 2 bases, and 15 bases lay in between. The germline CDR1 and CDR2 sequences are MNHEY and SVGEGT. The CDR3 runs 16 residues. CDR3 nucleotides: TGTGCCAGCAGTTACGGGCCGGGGGTCGCTCAAGAGACCCAGTACTTC. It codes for CASSYGPGVAQETQYF.

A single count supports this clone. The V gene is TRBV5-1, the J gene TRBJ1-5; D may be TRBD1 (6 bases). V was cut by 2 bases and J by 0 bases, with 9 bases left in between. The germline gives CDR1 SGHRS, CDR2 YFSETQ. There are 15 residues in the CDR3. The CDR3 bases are TGCGCCAGCAGCTTCTCAGGGGATAGCAATCAGCCCCAGCATTTT. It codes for CASSFSGDSNQPQHF.

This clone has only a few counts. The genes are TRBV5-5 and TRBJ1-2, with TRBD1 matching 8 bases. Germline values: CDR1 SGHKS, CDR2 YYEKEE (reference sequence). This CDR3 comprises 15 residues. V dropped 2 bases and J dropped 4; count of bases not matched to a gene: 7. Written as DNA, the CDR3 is TGTGCCAGCAGCTTTAACAGGGGGATTAGCTATGGCTACACCTTC. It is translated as CASSFNRGISYGYTF.

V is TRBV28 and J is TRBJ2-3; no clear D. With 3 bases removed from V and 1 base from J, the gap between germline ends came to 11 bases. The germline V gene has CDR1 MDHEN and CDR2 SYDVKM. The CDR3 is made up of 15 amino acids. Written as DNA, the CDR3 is TGTGCCAGCAGTTTCACCAACGCAGGCACAGATACGCAGTATTTT. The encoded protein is CASSFTNAGTDTQYF.

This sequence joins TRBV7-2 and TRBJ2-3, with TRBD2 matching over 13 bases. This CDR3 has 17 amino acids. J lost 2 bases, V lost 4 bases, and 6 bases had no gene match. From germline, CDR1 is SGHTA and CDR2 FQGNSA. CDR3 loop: CASSSWTSGSFTDTQYF. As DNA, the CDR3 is TGTGCCAGCAGCTCCTGGACTAGCGGGAGCTTCACAGATACGCAGTATTTT.

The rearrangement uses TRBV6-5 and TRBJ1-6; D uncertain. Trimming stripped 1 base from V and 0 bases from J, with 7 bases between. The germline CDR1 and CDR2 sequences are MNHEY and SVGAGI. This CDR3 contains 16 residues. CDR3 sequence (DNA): TGTGCCAGCAGTTACTGGAGGAGCTCCTATAATTCACCCCTCCACTTT. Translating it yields CASSYWRSSYNSPLHF.

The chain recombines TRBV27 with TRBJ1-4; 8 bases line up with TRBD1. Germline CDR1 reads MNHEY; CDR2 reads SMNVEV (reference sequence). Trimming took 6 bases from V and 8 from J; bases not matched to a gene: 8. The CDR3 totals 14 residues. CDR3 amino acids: CASRGTGRIEKLFF. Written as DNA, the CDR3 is TGTGCCAGCAGGGGGACAGGTCGAATCGAAAAACTGTTTTTT.

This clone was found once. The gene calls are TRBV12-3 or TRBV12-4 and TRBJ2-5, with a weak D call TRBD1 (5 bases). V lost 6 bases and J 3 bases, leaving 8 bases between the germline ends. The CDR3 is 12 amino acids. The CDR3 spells CASRQTEETQYF. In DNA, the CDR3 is TGTGCCAGCAGGCAGACAGAAGAGACCCAGTACTTC.

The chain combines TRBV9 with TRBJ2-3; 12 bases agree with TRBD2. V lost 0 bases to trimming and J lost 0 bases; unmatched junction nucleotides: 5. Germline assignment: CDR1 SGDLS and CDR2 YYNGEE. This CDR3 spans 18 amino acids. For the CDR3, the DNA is TGTGCCAGCAGCGTAGCTACTAGCGGGGGGCTGAGCACAGATACGCAGTATTTT. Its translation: CASSVATSGGLSTDTQYF.

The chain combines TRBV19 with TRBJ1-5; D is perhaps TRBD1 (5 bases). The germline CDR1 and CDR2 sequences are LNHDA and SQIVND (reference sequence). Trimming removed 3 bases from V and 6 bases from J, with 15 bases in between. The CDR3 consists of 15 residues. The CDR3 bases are TGTGCCAGTAGTATCCGCGTTGGAAGGGGTCAGCCCCAGCATTTT. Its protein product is CASSIRVGRGQPQHF.

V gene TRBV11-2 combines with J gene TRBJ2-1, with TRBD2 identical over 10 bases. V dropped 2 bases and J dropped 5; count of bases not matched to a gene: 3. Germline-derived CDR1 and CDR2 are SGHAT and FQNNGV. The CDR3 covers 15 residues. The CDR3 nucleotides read TGTGCCAGCAGCTTAACTAGCGGGGTAAACAATGAGCAGTTCTTC. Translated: CASSLTSGVNNEQFF.

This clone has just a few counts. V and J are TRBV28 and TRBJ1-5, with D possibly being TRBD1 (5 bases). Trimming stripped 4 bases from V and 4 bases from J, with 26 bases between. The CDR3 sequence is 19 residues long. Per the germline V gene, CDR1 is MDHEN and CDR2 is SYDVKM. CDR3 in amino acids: CASSSTPPFGGGSNQPQHF. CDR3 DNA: TGTGCCAGCAGTTCAACCCCGCCCTTCGGGGGAGGGTCTAATCAGCCCCAGCATTTT.

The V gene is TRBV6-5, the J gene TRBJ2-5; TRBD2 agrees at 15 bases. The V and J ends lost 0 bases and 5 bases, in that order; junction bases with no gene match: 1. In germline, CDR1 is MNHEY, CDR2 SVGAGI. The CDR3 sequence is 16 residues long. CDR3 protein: CASSYSGTSGGETQYF. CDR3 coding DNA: TGTGCCAGCAGTTACTCCGGGACTAGCGGGGGGGAGACCCAGTACTTC.

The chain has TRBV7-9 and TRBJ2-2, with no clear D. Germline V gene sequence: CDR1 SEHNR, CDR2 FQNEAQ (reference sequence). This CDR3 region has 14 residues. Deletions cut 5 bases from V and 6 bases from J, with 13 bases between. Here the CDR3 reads CASSPQIRAGELFF. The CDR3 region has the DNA TGTGCCAGCAGCCCGCAAATTCGGGCCGGGGAGCTGTTTTTT.

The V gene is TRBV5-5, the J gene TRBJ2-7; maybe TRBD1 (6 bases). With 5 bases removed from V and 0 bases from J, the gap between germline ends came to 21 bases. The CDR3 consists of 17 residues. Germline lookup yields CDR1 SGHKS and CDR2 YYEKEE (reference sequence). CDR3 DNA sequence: TGTGCCAGCAGTTCGGGACGCACAGGGTCAAGCTCCTACGAGCAGTACGTC. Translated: CASSSGRTGSSSYEQYV.

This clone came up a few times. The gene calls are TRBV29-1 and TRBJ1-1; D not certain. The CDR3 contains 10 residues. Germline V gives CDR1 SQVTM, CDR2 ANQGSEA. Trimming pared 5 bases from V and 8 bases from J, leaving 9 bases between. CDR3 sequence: CSVKLVEAFF. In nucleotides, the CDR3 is TGCAGCGTTAAACTCGTGGAAGCTTTCTTT.

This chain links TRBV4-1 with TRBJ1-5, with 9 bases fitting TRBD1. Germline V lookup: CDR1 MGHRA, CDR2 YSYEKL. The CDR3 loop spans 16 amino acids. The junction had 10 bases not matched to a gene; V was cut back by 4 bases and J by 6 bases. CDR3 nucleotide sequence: TGCGCCAGCAGCCCACGGACAGGGGTCGACCGTCAGCCCCAGCATTTT. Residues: CASSPRTGVDRQPQHF.

CDR3 DNA sequence: TGCGCCAGCAGCCAAGATCCGGGGTCCCTCTCTGGAAACACCATATATTTT. Amino acids: CASSQDPGSLSGNTIYF. The chain combines TRBV4-1 with TRBJ1-3; D is unresolved. This CDR3 is 17 amino acids long. Trimming left V 0 bases short and J 0 bases short, with 12 bases between. Germline lookup yields CDR1 MGHRA and CDR2 YSYEKL.

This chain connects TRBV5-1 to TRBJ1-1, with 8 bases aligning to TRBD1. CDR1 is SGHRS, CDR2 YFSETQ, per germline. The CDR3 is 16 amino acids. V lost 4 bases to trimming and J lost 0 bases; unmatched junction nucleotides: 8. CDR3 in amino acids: CASSLRDRSLNTEAFF. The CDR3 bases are TGCGCCAGCAGCCTCCGGGACAGGAGCCTGAACACTGAAGCTTTCTTT.

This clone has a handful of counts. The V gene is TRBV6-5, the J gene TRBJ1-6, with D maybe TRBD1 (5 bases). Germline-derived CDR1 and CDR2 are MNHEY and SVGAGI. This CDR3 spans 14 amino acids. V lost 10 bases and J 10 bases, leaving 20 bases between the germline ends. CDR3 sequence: CATGRDSGGSPLHF. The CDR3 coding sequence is TGTGCCACCGGGAGGGACTCGGGAGGATCACCCCTCCACTTT.

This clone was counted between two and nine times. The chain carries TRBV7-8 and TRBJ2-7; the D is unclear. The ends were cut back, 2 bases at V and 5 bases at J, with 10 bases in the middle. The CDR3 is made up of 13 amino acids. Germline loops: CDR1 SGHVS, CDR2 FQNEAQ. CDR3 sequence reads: CASSLSRSHEQYV. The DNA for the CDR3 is TGTGCCAGCAGCTTATCAAGGAGCCACGAGCAGTACGTC.

The CDR3 bases are TGTGCCAGCAGGACAGGGGACGGGGGCTACACCTTC. It encodes CASRTGDGGYTF. The J gene is TRBJ1-2, the V gene TRBV6-5, with 8 positions matching TRBD1. The J segment lost 8 bases and the V segment lost 6 bases, leaving 5 bases of the junction unmatched. Per germline, CDR1 MNHEY and CDR2 SVGAGI. The CDR3 runs 12 residues.

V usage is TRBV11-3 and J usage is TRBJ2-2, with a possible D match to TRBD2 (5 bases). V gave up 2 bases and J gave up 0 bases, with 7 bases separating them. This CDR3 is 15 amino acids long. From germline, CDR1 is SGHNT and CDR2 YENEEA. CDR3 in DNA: TGTGCCAGCAGCTTATCAGCGGCGAACACCGGGGAGCTGTTTTTT. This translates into CASSLSAANTGELFF.

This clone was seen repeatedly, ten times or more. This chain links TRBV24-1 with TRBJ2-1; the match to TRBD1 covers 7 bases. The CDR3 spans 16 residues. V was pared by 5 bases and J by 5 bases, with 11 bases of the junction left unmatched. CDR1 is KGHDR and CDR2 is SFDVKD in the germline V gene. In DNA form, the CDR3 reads TGTGCCACCAGTGCCCAACCGGGACAGCTAGACAATGAGCAGTTCTTC. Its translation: CATSAQPGQLDNEQFF.

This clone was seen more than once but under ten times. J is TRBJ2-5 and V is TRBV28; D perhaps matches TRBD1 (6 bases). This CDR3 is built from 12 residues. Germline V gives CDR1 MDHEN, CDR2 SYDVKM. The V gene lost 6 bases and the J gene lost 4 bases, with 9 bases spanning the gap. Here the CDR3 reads CASRGAGETQYF. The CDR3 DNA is TGTGCCAGCAGGGGGGCGGGAGAGACCCAGTACTTC.

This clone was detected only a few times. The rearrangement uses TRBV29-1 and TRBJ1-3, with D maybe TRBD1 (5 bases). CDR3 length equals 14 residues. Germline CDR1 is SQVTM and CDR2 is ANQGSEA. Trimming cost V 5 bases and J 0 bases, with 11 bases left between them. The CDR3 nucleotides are TGCAGCGTTTTTGGGGGGGGCTCTGGAAACACCATATATTTT. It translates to CSVFGGGSGNTIYF.